The 3 T cell receptor beta chains below come from one sample, sequenced in a study of cytomegalovirus exposure and HLA in healthy donors. It was with 60 Vbeta and 13 Jbeta primers that the PCR ran. The repertoire was sequenced with immunoSEQ multiplex PCR; TCRdb's copy has only in-frame clones and lacks some. This sample has 55,000 to 70,000 clones; about four fifths occur once, and the top ten carry 7.5% to 9%. Sequencing was carried out using PBMCs. The receptor source for this set is a man between 18 and 35 years old in good health and CMV-seropositive.

V is TRBV7-9 and J is TRBJ2-7, with a tentative D call TRBD1 (5 bases). Trimming shortened V by 5 bases and J by 1 base, and 12 bases separated the two germline ends. The CDR3 has 14 amino acids. Germline V gives CDR1 SEHNR, CDR2 FQNEAQ (reference sequence). Here the CDR3 DNA reads TGTGCCAGCAGCCTAACTGACAGTTCCTACGAGCAGTACTTC. This gives the protein CASSLTDSSYEQYF.

This rearrangement joins TRBV4-1 to TRBJ2-7, with a weak D call TRBD2 (6 bases). The CDR3 has 14 residues. The V gene's germline CDR1 is MGHRA and CDR2 YSYEKL. Deletions cut 1 base from V and 4 bases from J, with 11 bases between. The CDR3 region has the DNA TGCGCCAGCAGCCAAGCCCAGGAGGGGTACGAGCAGTACTTC. Encoded protein: CASSQAQEGYEQYF.

The rearrangement joins TRBV6-5 to TRBJ2-7, with TRBD2 identical over 8 bases. V shed 6 bases and J 2 bases; nucleotides not matched to a gene: 9. Per germline, CDR1 MNHEY and CDR2 SVGAGI. The CDR3 has 15 residues. CDR3 protein: CASSYGGATPYEQYF. The CDR3 coding sequence is TGTGCCAGCAGCTACGGGGGGGCTACCCCCTACGAGCAGTACTTC.